One and the same sample provided the 21 T cell receptor beta chains below, sequenced in a study of naive and memory T cell subsets. Stated treatment: skin biopsy from PPD injection site in Mantoux-positive individual. Unsorted total RNA, roughly 1 to 1,100 ng, was DNase treated before reverse transcription. Alpha and beta constant region primers primed reverse transcription for blood and skin samples. TCRdb redid the calling of the UMI-ligation and nested PCR reads with MiXCR, one entry per CDR3 protein. Of fewer than 20,000 distinct CDR3 sequences listed, 9.5% are singletons. This specimen was skin, taken from a tuberculin skin test site. All receptors come from an adult in good health.

This chain uses TRBV18 with TRBJ2-1; TRBD2 is a possible D gene (6 bases). The germline V gene encodes CDR1 KGHSH and CDR2 LQKENI. V was pared by 0 bases and J by 8 bases, with 11 bases between. The CDR3 spans 14 residues. CDR3 DNA: TGTGCCAGCTCACCACCGGCGGGGAGCGATGAGCAGTTCTTC. Translated, it gives CASSPPAGSDEQFF.

This clonotype showed up just a few times. The chain combines TRBV5-1 with TRBJ1-3; 7 bases match TRBD1. The ends lost 4 bases at V and 0 bases at J; junction bases unmatched: 7. The CDR3 consists of 16 residues. The germline V gene has CDR1 SGHRS and CDR2 YFSETQ. DNA for the CDR3: TGCGCCAGCAGCGGCCGGACAGGCCTCTCTGGAAACACCATATATTTT. Amino acid sequence: CASSGRTGLSGNTIYF.

This clonotype has ten or more counts. The chain couples TRBV20-1 to TRBJ2-3; TRBD2 matches 8 bases. Trimming at V came to 5 bases and at J to 3 bases, leaving 10 bases not matched to a gene. Germline V gives CDR1 DFQATT, CDR2 SNEGSKA (reference sequence). CDR3 length equals 15 residues. CDR3 amino acids: CSAGRREEGTDTQYF. For the CDR3, the DNA is TGCAGTGCTGGGAGGCGGGAGGAAGGGACAGATACGCAGTATTTT.

In its sample, this clonotype was seen a few times. In DNA form, the CDR3 reads TGTGCCAGCAGTGAAGAAAAACAGGGGATTTTTAATGGCTACACCTTC. As protein: CASSEEKQGIFNGYTF. The gene calls are TRBV2 and TRBJ1-2; 7 nucleotides line up with TRBD1. The junction had 11 bases not matched to a gene; V was cut back by 1 base and J by 6 bases. Germline CDR1 and CDR2: SNHLY and FYNNEI. The CDR3 contains 16 residues.

V and J are TRBV7-2 and TRBJ2-7, with D unclear. Germline V gene lookup returns CDR1 SGHTA and CDR2 FQGNSA. The CDR3 loop spans 17 amino acids. Trimming shortened V by 1 base and J by 1 base, and 17 bases separated the two germline ends. The CDR3 DNA is TGTGCCAGCAGCTTAGTCTCAGGCCATGCTATTTCCTACGAGCAGTACTTC. It codes for CASSLVSGHAISYEQYF.

This clonotype was picked up a small number of times. J is TRBJ1-5 and V is TRBV29-1; D remains unclear. The V and J ends lost 6 bases and 2 bases respectively, with 14 bases between them. CDR1 is SQVTM, CDR2 ANQGSEA, per germline. The CDR3 length is 14 residues. CDR3 sequence (DNA): TGCAGCGTCGCGACCGCGTCGGGCAATCAGCCCCAGCATTTT. Encoded protein: CSVATASGNQPQHF.

This clonotype has at least ten counts. The chain joins TRBV11-2 to TRBJ1-5, with no clear D. V was cut by 2 bases and J by 0 bases, with 2 bases left in between. The CDR3 contains 13 residues. Germline V gene data show CDR1 as SGHAT and CDR2 as FQNNGV. CDR3 sequence (DNA): TGTGCCAGCAGCTTATCTAGCAATCAGCCCCAGCATTTT. Translated, it gives CASSLSSNQPQHF.

This clonotype has a count of ten or more. V and J are TRBV5-1 and TRBJ2-3, with TRBD1 matching 9 bases. In germline, CDR1 is SGHRS, CDR2 YFSETQ. V lost 4 bases and J lost 4; bases outside the gene matches: 4. The CDR3 consists of 14 residues. The CDR3: CASSRRTGADTQYF. As DNA, the CDR3 is TGCGCCAGCAGCAGGCGGACAGGGGCAGATACGCAGTATTTT.

V gene TRBV7-6 combines with J gene TRBJ2-3; 8 positions agree with TRBD1. The CDR3 runs to 15 residues. The trim removed 5 bases at V and 2 bases at J, leaving 6 bases unmatched. Germline assignment: CDR1 SGHVS and CDR2 FNYEAQ. The CDR3 sequence: CASSTLDRDTDTQYF. The CDR3 region has the DNA TGTGCCAGCAGCACCCTGGACAGGGACACAGATACGCAGTATTTT.

The rearrangement joins TRBV18 to TRBJ1-2, with D hard to call. Germline V gives CDR1 KGHSH, CDR2 LQKENI. This CDR3 contains 15 residues. V was pared by 1 base and J by 2 bases, with 11 bases between. The CDR3 region has the DNA TGTGCCAGCTCACCACGGGATATATACAACTATGGCTACACCTTC. It codes for CASSPRDIYNYGYTF.

This chain uses TRBV7-3 with TRBJ2-1; D perhaps matches TRBD2 (5 bases). V shed 3 bases and J shed 5 bases, with 11 bases lying between them. CDR3 length: 14 residues. Germline values: CDR1 SGHTA, CDR2 FQGTGA. The CDR3 is CASSLSGVNNEQFF. CDR3 in DNA: TGTGCCAGCAGCTTGAGCGGAGTTAACAATGAGCAGTTCTTC.

Many counts were recorded for this clonotype. Here the CDR3 reads CSARDLGQNYGYTF. As DNA, the CDR3 is TGCAGTGCTAGAGACTTAGGACAGAACTATGGCTACACCTTC. The chain couples TRBV20-1 to TRBJ1-2; a possible D gene is TRBD1 (6 bases). Germline V gene sequence: CDR1 DFQATT, CDR2 SNEGSKA (reference sequence). V was clipped by 0 bases and J by 2 bases, with 10 bases between them. This CDR3 is built from 14 residues.

This clonotype was detected ten times or more. This sequence joins TRBV29-1 and TRBJ1-2; possible D gene TRBD1, 5 bases. The CDR3 sequence is 16 residues long. The V gene's germline CDR1 is SQVTM and CDR2 ANQGSEA. The germline V and J ends were trimmed by 0 bases and 7 bases, with 21 bases remaining between them. The CDR3 is CSVEDLGRQGLGGYTF. The DNA of the CDR3 is TGCAGCGTTGAAGACTTGGGTCGCCAGGGATTGGGTGGCTACACCTTC.

By proportion, this clonotype is medium-sized. This chain joins TRBV7-2 and TRBJ2-3; 7 positions match TRBD2. This CDR3 has 18 amino acids. V was pared by 0 bases and J by 1 base, with 10 bases of the junction left unmatched. Germline CDR1 reads SGHTA; CDR2 reads FQGNSA. CDR3 sequence (DNA): TGTGCCAGCAGCTTAGCCCCTCCCAGCGGGGTACGCACAGATACGCAGTATTTT. Translation gives CASSLAPPSGVRTDTQYF.

This clonotype is medium-sized. The genes are TRBV4-2 and TRBJ1-5; D ambiguous. Between the trimmed V and J ends, which lost 1 base and 7 bases, there was a span of 8 bases. CDR1 and CDR2 (germline): LGHNA, YNFKEQ. The CDR3 is 13 amino acids. CDR3 region: CASSQALGQPQHF. In DNA form, the CDR3 reads TGTGCCAGCAGCCAAGCTCTAGGGCAGCCCCAGCATTTT.

This chain connects TRBV4-1 to TRBJ2-1, with no clear D. Germline V gene lookup returns CDR1 MGHRA and CDR2 YSYEKL. This CDR3 has 14 residues. The germline V and J ends were trimmed by 6 bases and 0 bases, with 9 bases remaining between them. In nucleotides, the CDR3 is TGCGCCAGCAGTAGACTCAGCTCCTACAATGAGCAGTTCTTC. Translated: CASSRLSSYNEQFF.

This clonotype was picked up many times. This chain uses TRBV11-2 with TRBJ2-7; D gene unclear. V shed 2 bases and J shed 0 bases, with 5 bases lying between them. CDR1 and CDR2 (germline): SGHAT, FQNNGV. CDR3 size: 13 residues. CDR3 region: CASSLQTSYEQYF. CDR3 in DNA: TGTGCCAGCAGCTTACAGACCTCCTACGAGCAGTACTTC.

This clonotype has a handful of counts. This chain connects TRBV7-2 to TRBJ2-3; TRBD1 matches at 7 bases. Germline V lookup: CDR1 SGHTA, CDR2 FQGNSA. Losses at the gene ends were 6 bases for V and 3 bases for J; bases not matched to a gene: 12. This CDR3 has 16 residues. The DNA of the CDR3 is TGTGCCAGCAGGCTTCCGACAGGGCTCATGACAGATACGCAGTATTTT. Translating it yields CASRLPTGLMTDTQYF.

This clonotype was counted between two and nine times. The chain combines TRBV7-9 with TRBJ1-5; 7 bases map to TRBD1. Looked up from germline, CDR1 is SEHNR and CDR2 is FQNEAQ (reference sequence). The CDR3 sequence is 16 residues long. After removal of 5 bases from V and 6 bases from J, the junction contained 13 bases not matched to a gene. Here the CDR3 DNA reads TGTGCCAGCAGCCACGATGACTACAGGGGTGGTCAGCCCCAGCATTTT. This encodes CASSHDDYRGGQPQHF.

This clonotype was detected many times. This sequence joins TRBV28 and TRBJ2-5; D perhaps matches TRBD1 (5 bases). Germline values: CDR1 MDHEN, CDR2 SYDVKM. V shed 6 bases and J shed 2 bases, with 25 bases lying between them. This CDR3 is built from 18 residues. CDR3 bases: TGTGCCAGCAGCCCTACCGCTATGGAAGAACCAGGGCAAGAGACCCAGTACTTC. It yields the protein CASSPTAMEEPGQETQYF.

The chain employs TRBV5-6 and TRBJ2-7; D is uncertain. This CDR3 spans 11 amino acids. V lost 2 bases and J lost 6, with 6 bases in between. Looked up from germline, CDR1 is SGHDT and CDR2 is YYEEEE. DNA for the CDR3: TGTGCCAGCAGCTTCGGTATCGAGCAGTACTTC. Translating gives CASSFGIEQYF.